The sequence of this TCR beta chain was determined in a study of shared clonotypes between healthy human individuals. Sequencing used immunoSEQ multiplex PCR; TCRdb keeps in-frame clones, though not all of them. The top ten hold around 0.38% of the sample, which has approximately 2,300,000 clones, around 93% seen once. Germline CDR1 and CDR2: KGHSH and LQKENI. Trimming shortened V by 0 bases and J by 1 base, and 9 bases separated the two germline ends. The CDR3 contains 16 residues. The CD4+ fraction was divided into a CD45RA+ naive subset and a CD45RA-negative memory subset. The specimen was naive CD4+ T cells from PBMCs. Subset denoted: CD45RA+ positively selected. The TCR originated in a man between 18 and 29 years old in good health. Some clones in this sample may be carry-over from other donors' samples. The J gene is TRBJ1-4, the V gene TRBV18, with D uncertain. CDR3 bases: TGTGCCAGCTCACCACCGCCAGCCGTAACTAATGAAAAACTGTTTTTT. Translating gives CASSPPPAVTNEKLFF.